This entry concerns a single TCR beta chain. Per the study methods: From reference gene primer amplification, estimates of nucleated cell counts were derived. The method was immunoSEQ multiplex PCR; TCRdb's version includes in-frame clones alone and lacks a portion of them. V and J calls and clone size follow that table, whereas D and trimming were derived from the DNA. The sample consists of hundreds of thousands of clones, around 86% of them appearing once. The sample comes from a study of blood T cell repertoires in COVID-19. Across the whole study: Material from acute and convalescent COVID-19 was sourced from the United States, Italy and Spain. Sample material is recorded as cDNA or gDNA derived from T cells, B-cell-depleted T cells, or PBMCs.

Trimming cost V 1 base and J 7 bases; bases outside gene matches: 7. Germline V gene sequence: CDR1 MGHRA, CDR2 YSYEKL. The CDR3 contains 16 residues. This sequence originates from a woman younger than 45 with active or convalescent COVID-19. Sample: peripheral blood. V and J are TRBV4-1 and TRBJ1-6; TRBD1 agrees at 7 bases. The CDR3: CASSQGYRGNNSPLHF. The CDR3 DNA sequence: TGCGCCAGCAGCCAAGGCTACAGGGGCAACAATTCACCCCTCCACTTT.